The next 32 T cell receptor beta chains were all read from a single sample in a study of blood T cell repertoires in COVID-19. Profiled with immunoSEQ multiplex PCR; TCRdb holds only in-frame clones, not every one. Of 150,000 to 200,000 clones detected, more than 75% appear once; the ten largest clones hold around 13%. The sequencing input was peripheral blood. The receptors here all came from a woman in her 70s with COVID-19, enrolled during active disease.

This chain joins TRBV2 and TRBJ2-7; 9 positions match TRBD1. Germline V CDR1 and CDR2: SNHLY, FYNNEI. Unmatched junction bases numbered 6, after V lost 3 bases and J lost 6 bases. CDR3 length: 14 residues. DNA of the CDR3: TGTGCCAGCAGTGAGTTACAGGGGGCGCGCGAGCAGTACTTC. Translation: CASSELQGAREQYF.

The chain joins TRBV27 to TRBJ2-7, with 10 bases that match TRBD2. J was trimmed by 4 bases and V by 5 bases; bases with no gene match: 2. This CDR3 has 13 residues. Germline values: CDR1 MNHEY, CDR2 SMNVEV (reference sequence). CDR3 coding DNA: TGTGCCAGCAGTGCTAGCGGGAGTTACGAGCAGTACTTC. As protein: CASSASGSYEQYF.

In the case of this clone: The junction departs from germline at one end; a sequencing error may be responsible. The chain combines TRBV28 with TRBJ2-2, with D possibly TRBD1 on 5 matching bases. The length of the CDR3 is 15 residues. Germline lookup yields CDR1 MDHEN and CDR2 SYDVKM. The chain's CDR3 is CANSLPGSNTGELFF. The DNA of the CDR3 is TGTGCCAACAGTTTACCAGGGTCGAACACCGGGGAGCTGTTTTTT.

CDR3 residues: CASMGHPLGNQPQHF. In DNA, the CDR3 is TGTGCCAGCATGGGACACCCGCTTGGCAATCAGCCCCAGCATTTT. The chain recombines TRBV5-8 with TRBJ1-5, with a weak D call TRBD1 (6 bases). This CDR3 has 15 residues. Per germline, CDR1 SGHTS and CDR2 YDEGEE. V shed 6 bases and J shed 2 bases, with 15 bases lying between them.

This clone was detected a few times. The chain couples TRBV19 to TRBJ2-7; 7 bases are shared with TRBD2. V was clipped by 7 bases and J by 3 bases; unmatched bases: 6. The germline CDR1 and CDR2 sequences are LNHDA and SQIVND (reference sequence). There are 13 residues in the CDR3. The DNA for the CDR3 is TGTGCCAGTACGGCGGGAGTAAACTACGAGCAGTACTTC. Translation gives CASTAGVNYEQYF. Supplemented by reference TRBV19 and TRBJ2-7, the full variable domain reads DGGITQSPKYLFRKEGQNVTLSCEQNLNHDAMYWYRQDPGQGLRLIYYSQIVNDFQKGDIAEGYSVSREKKESFPLTVTSAQKNPTAFYLCASTAGVNYEQYFGPGTRLTVT.

This chain uses TRBV5-4 with TRBJ2-3; 11 nucleotides align to TRBD2. The ends lost 4 bases at V and 0 bases at J; junction bases unmatched: 1. The CDR3 has 15 residues. Germline V gene lookup returns CDR1 SGHNT and CDR2 YYREEE (reference sequence). The DNA of the CDR3 is TGTGCCAGCAGCCGGACTAGCGGGAGCACAGATACGCAGTATTTT. Its protein is CASSRTSGSTDTQYF.

V gene TRBV27 combines with J gene TRBJ2-1, with D tentatively TRBD2 (7 bases). The germline V gene encodes CDR1 MNHEY and CDR2 SMNVEV (reference sequence). V was pared by 8 bases and J by 9 bases, with 23 bases between. The CDR3 runs 15 residues. The CDR3 spells CASQRGRAFSSEQFF. The DNA for the CDR3 is TGTGCCAGCCAAAGGGGGAGGGCCTTTTCGAGTGAGCAGTTCTTC.

This clone was counted a few times. The chain links TRBV11-3 to TRBJ2-5, with 9 bases identical to TRBD1. CDR1 SGHNT and CDR2 YENEEA come from the germline V gene. CDR3 size: 15 residues. Trimming at V came to 3 bases and at J to 0 bases, leaving 2 bases not matched to a gene. The CDR3 bases are TGTGCCAGCAGCTTGGGACAGGGAGACCAAGAGACCCAGTACTTC. Protein product: CASSLGQGDQETQYF.

The rearrangement joins TRBV6-5 to TRBJ1-2, with D tentatively TRBD1 (5 bases). The CDR3 is made up of 13 amino acids. Germline V gives CDR1 MNHEY, CDR2 SVGAGI. The V end was cut by 6 bases, the J end by 1 base, with 9 bases between. CDR3: CASRATDNYGYTF. The CDR3 coding sequence is TGTGCCAGCAGGGCGACAGATAACTATGGCTACACCTTC.

V and J are TRBV18 and TRBJ1-1; D ambiguous. Trimming cost V 3 bases and J 3 bases, with 8 bases left between them. Germline assignment: CDR1 KGHSH and CDR2 LQKENI. The CDR3 covers 13 residues. CDR3 protein: CASSPSRDTEAFF. The CDR3 region has the DNA TGTGCCAGCTCACCCTCGAGGGACACTGAAGCTTTCTTT.

The chain employs TRBV4-1 and TRBJ2-4; D might be TRBD1 (5 bases). CDR3 size: 17 residues. V shed 2 bases and J shed 1 base, with 15 bases lying between them. Germline CDR1 MGHRA, CDR2 YSYEKL. The CDR3 reads CASSQTPLKGAKNIQYF. DNA of the CDR3: TGCGCCAGCAGCCAAACACCCCTTAAGGGGGCCAAAAACATTCAGTACTTC.

The chain combines TRBV30 with TRBJ1-3, with TRBD1 matching over 9 bases. V lost 5 bases to trimming and J lost 2 bases; unmatched junction nucleotides: 4. The CDR3 is 14 amino acids. Germline V lookup: CDR1 GTSNPN, CDR2 SVGIG (reference sequence). For the CDR3, the DNA is TGTGCCTGGGAACAGGGGGCGCCTGGAAACACCATATATTTT. Amino acid sequence: CAWEQGAPGNTIYF. Looking up the rest from reference TRBV30 and TRBJ1-3 gives the full variable domain: SQTIHQWPATLVQPVGSPLSLECTVEGTSNPNLYWYRQAAGRGLQLLFYSVGIGQISSEVPQNLSASRPQDRQFILSSKKLLLSDSGFYLCAWEQGAPGNTIYFGEGSWLTVV.

This clone was recorded once. This rearrangement joins TRBV4-2 to TRBJ1-1; D uncertain. V was cut by 0 bases and J by 6 bases, with 11 bases left in between. The CDR3 runs 14 residues. The germline gives CDR1 LGHNA, CDR2 YNFKEQ. The chain's CDR3 is CASSQEREVAEAFF. The CDR3 nucleotides read TGTGCCAGCAGCCAAGAGAGGGAGGTGGCTGAAGCTTTCTTT.

This clone was seen only once. This chain links TRBV6-4 with TRBJ2-7, with D tentatively TRBD1 (5 bases). V gave up 0 bases and J gave up 2 bases, with 8 bases separating them. Germline lookup yields CDR1 MRHNA and CDR2 SNTAGT. The CDR3 consists of 14 residues. The CDR3 spells CASSDSKTAYEQYF. CDR3 coding DNA: TGTGCCAGCAGTGACTCGAAGACAGCCTACGAGCAGTACTTC.

The V and J genes are TRBV11-1 and TRBJ1-1, with a tentative D call TRBD1 (5 bases). The germline V and J ends were trimmed by 5 bases and 5 bases, with 9 bases remaining between them. CDR3 length equals 12 residues. The germline gives CDR1 SGHAT, CDR2 FQDESV (reference sequence). Here the CDR3 reads CASSQGGTEAFF. The DNA for the CDR3 is TGTGCCAGCAGCCAGGGAGGGACTGAAGCTTTCTTT.

This clone has only a few counts. The V gene is TRBV6-9, the J gene TRBJ1-3; tentative D call: TRBD1 (6 bases). The germline V gene has CDR1 MNHGY and CDR2 SVAAGI. The CDR3 is made up of 15 amino acids. V lost 6 bases and J lost 2, with 14 bases in between. DNA of the CDR3: TGTGCCAGCAGGTCCACAGGGTTACCTGGAAACACCATATATTTT. Residues: CASRSTGLPGNTIYF.

This chain links TRBV11-3 with TRBJ2-5; TRBD1 matches at 7 bases. The germline V gene has CDR1 SGHNT and CDR2 YENEEA. This CDR3 spans 14 amino acids. The trim removed 2 bases at V and 4 bases at J, leaving 4 bases unmatched. CDR3: CASSLPRTGETQYF. The CDR3 nucleotides read TGTGCCAGCAGCTTACCCCGGACAGGAGAGACCCAGTACTTC.

The chain carries TRBV3-1 (or the pseudogene TRBV3-2) and TRBJ1-2; a weak D match, TRBD1 (5 bases). Germline V gene lookup returns CDR1 LGHDT and CDR2 YNNKEL (reference sequence). The CDR3 loop spans 12 amino acids. V was clipped by 6 bases and J by 6 bases, with 11 bases between them. The CDR3, as DNA: TGTGCCAGCAGTCGTATAGGGGATGGCTACACCTTC. Its protein is CASSRIGDGYTF.

The J gene is TRBJ2-3, the V gene TRBV9, with 8 bases aligning to TRBD2. The V segment lost 4 bases and the J segment 2 bases; nucleotides outside the gene matches: 6. Germline V gene data show CDR1 as SGDLS and CDR2 as YYNGEE. The CDR3 runs 15 residues. In DNA form, the CDR3 reads TGTGCCAGCAGCCCAACTAGCGGCTCCACAGATACGCAGTATTTT. Protein sequence: CASSPTSGSTDTQYF.

The CDR3 loop is CASSLAESGGWETQYF. The CDR3 nucleotides read TGCGCCAGCAGCTTGGCCGAGTCAGGGGGTTGGGAGACCCAGTACTTC. The rearrangement joins TRBV5-1 to TRBJ2-5; 7 bases line up with TRBD1. CDR3 length: 16 amino acids. Germline V CDR1 and CDR2: SGHRS, YFSETQ. Losses at the gene ends were 0 bases for V and 5 bases for J; bases not matched to a gene: 10.

This rearrangement joins TRBV27 to TRBJ2-5; 9 positions match TRBD2. Germline loops: CDR1 MNHEY, CDR2 SMNVEV (reference sequence). The V segment lost 5 bases and the J segment 5 bases; nucleotides outside the gene matches: 6. CDR3 length: 14 residues. DNA of the CDR3: TGTGCCAGCAGTGGGCGGGAGGGCGTGGAGACCCAGTACTTC. Its protein is CASSGREGVETQYF.

J is TRBJ1-1 and V is TRBV27; D gene ambiguous. The CDR3 is made up of 13 amino acids. Trimming removed 3 bases at V and 4 bases at J, with 9 bases between. From germline, CDR1 is MNHEY and CDR2 SMNVEV (reference sequence). The CDR3 is CASSFYVSTEAFF. The CDR3 DNA reads as TGTGCCAGCAGTTTTTACGTGAGCACTGAAGCTTTCTTT.

This chain uses TRBV7-9 with TRBJ1-6, with TRBD1 matching 7 bases. Germline V gene sequence: CDR1 SEHNR, CDR2 FQNEAQ (reference sequence). This CDR3 comprises 14 residues. The V and J ends lost 5 bases and 4 bases, in that order; junction bases with no gene match: 2. The CDR3 loop reads CASSQGVYNSPLHF. DNA of the CDR3: TGTGCCAGCAGCCAGGGGGTATATAATTCACCCCTCCACTTT.

The V gene is TRBV6-5, the J gene TRBJ2-1; D possibly corresponds to TRBD2 (6 bases). Trimming pared 5 bases from V and 8 bases from J, leaving 13 bases between. Germline CDR1 MNHEY, CDR2 SVGAGI. The CDR3 contains 13 residues. CDR3: CASSPIWRDEQFF. The CDR3, as DNA: TGTGCCAGCAGTCCCATCTGGAGGGATGAGCAGTTCTTC.

This chain connects TRBV27 to TRBJ1-3; D call uncertain. Germline V gene sequence: CDR1 MNHEY, CDR2 SMNVEV (reference sequence). This CDR3 region has 13 residues. With 3 bases removed from V and 1 base from J, the gap between germline ends came to 4 bases. CDR3 sequence: CASSFQSGNTIYF. As DNA, the CDR3 is TGTGCCAGCAGTTTTCAGTCTGGAAACACCATATATTTT.

The V call is TRBV18, the J call TRBJ2-7, with 15 bases that match TRBD2. The CDR3 consists of 15 residues. Unmatched junction bases numbered 0, after V lost 0 bases and J lost 6 bases. CDR1 is KGHSH, CDR2 LQKENI, per germline. CDR3 protein: CASSPPGLAGGEQYF. DNA for the CDR3: TGTGCCAGCTCACCACCGGGACTAGCGGGAGGCGAGCAGTACTTC. The entire variable domain, with the rest obtained from reference TRBV18 and TRBJ2-7, is as follows: NAGVMQNPRHLVRRRGQEARLRCSPMKGHSHVYWYRQLPEEGLKFMVYLQKENIIDESGMPKERFSAEFPKEGPSILRIQQVVRGDSAAYFCASSPPGLAGGEQYFGPGTRLTVT.

This clone was counted a few times. V gene TRBV7-2 combines with J gene TRBJ2-1; D possibly corresponds to TRBD2 (7 bases). The CDR3 spans 15 residues. The ends were cut back, 5 bases at V and 7 bases at J, with 18 bases in the middle. CDR1 and CDR2 (germline): SGHTA, FQGNSA. The CDR3, as DNA: TGTGCCAGCAGCCCCCAATCGGGGAGGGGGAATGAGCAGTTCTTC. The encoded protein is CASSPQSGRGNEQFF.

The chain is built from TRBV28 and TRBJ2-5; D possibly corresponds to TRBD2 (7 bases). The CDR3 sequence is 15 residues long. CDR1 MDHEN and CDR2 SYDVKM come from the germline V gene. The V end was cut by 4 bases, the J end by 8 bases, with 20 bases between. CDR3 coding DNA: TGTGCCAGCAGTTCCCCTATGGGGGGGCGCGAAACCCAGTACTTC. Translating it yields CASSSPMGGRETQYF.

The rearrangement joins TRBV5-1 to TRBJ2-7; 13 positions agree with TRBD2. This CDR3 has 15 residues. V trimming: 4 bases; J trimming: 1 base; junction bases outside the gene matches: 2. Germline V gene sequence: CDR1 SGHRS, CDR2 YFSETQ. The CDR3 spells CASSQTSGRSYEQYF. Written as DNA, the CDR3 is TGCGCCAGCAGCCAGACTAGCGGGAGGTCCTACGAGCAGTACTTC.

The rearrangement joins TRBV6-2 or TRBV6-3 to TRBJ2-7; D might be TRBD1 (6 bases). Germline assignment: CDR1 MNHEY and CDR2 SVGEGT. V lost 4 bases and J 3 bases, leaving 7 bases between the germline ends. This CDR3 has 12 residues. The CDR3 here is CASSSQGYEQYF. In nucleotides, the CDR3 is TGTGCCAGCAGTTCACAGGGCTACGAGCAGTACTTC.

The chain combines TRBV12-5 with TRBJ2-2; no definite D call. V lost 2 bases, J lost 7 bases, and 8 bases lay in between. This CDR3 contains 13 residues. Germline-derived CDR1 and CDR2 are LGHNT and FRNRAP. CDR3 nucleotides: TGTGCTAGTGGTTTGACGACTTACGGGGAGCTGTTTTTT. The encoded protein is CASGLTTYGELFF.

V usage is TRBV6-5 and J usage is TRBJ1-3; no clear D. CDR1 and CDR2 from the germline V gene are MNHEY and SVGAGI. The germline V and J ends were trimmed by 8 bases and 2 bases, with 16 bases remaining between them. The CDR3 has 15 residues. CDR3 residues: CASARLMDTGNTIYF. CDR3 bases: TGTGCCAGCGCCAGACTTATGGATACTGGAAACACCATATATTTT.